This is a list of T cell receptor beta chains from one sample in a study of blood T cells in healthy people across ages. MiXCR, run by TCRdb on the 5' RACE reads, gives a single entry per CDR3 protein. Among about 1,400,000 distinct CDR3 sequences listed, 55% to 75% were seen once. Material for sequencing was blood. These receptors were obtained from a man in his late teens or twenties in good health. Each CDR3 is given with its conserved first and last residue. The D gene is left open where the match is weak. Only part of the rows carry a size: once, few, many, or a class if the clone is expanded.

d_call	clone_size	j_call	v_call	cdr3_nt	cdr3_aa
.	few	TRBJ2-5	TRBV4-2	TGTGCCAGCAGCCAAGATCAGCGAGAGACCCAGTACTTC	CASSQDQRETQYF
.	few	TRBJ2-3	TRBV5-1	TGCGCCAGCAGGGGGATAGAGAAGAACACAGATACGCAGTATTTT	CASRGIEKNTDTQYF
.	.	TRBJ2-7	TRBV29-1	TGCAGCGTTGGATTGGCGACGAGGTACGAGCAGTACTTC	CSVGLATRYEQYF
.	few	TRBJ1-2	TRBV29-1	TGCAGCGCCCTTTTGGGGTCCTATGGTTACACCTTC	CSALLGSYGYTF
.	.	TRBJ2-2	TRBV19	TGTGCCAGTAGGGGGTACGACACCGGGGAGCTGTTTTTT	CASRGYDTGELFF
.	.	TRBJ1-1	TRBV29-1	TGCAGCGCCGACGGGGGGGTGGCGAACACTGAAGCTTTCTTT	CSADGGVANTEAFF
.	.	TRBJ2-4	TRBV4-1	TGCGCCAGCAGCCAAGATAGGCAGCGCCTAAACATTCAGTACTTC	CASSQDRQRLNIQYF
.	few	TRBJ2-4	TRBV6-5	TGTGCCAGCAGTTACGGCGGGGTGACCAAAAACATTCAGTACTTC	CASSYGGVTKNIQYF
.	.	TRBJ2-7	TRBV28	TGTGCCAGCAGTCGGGGACTCGGTCCCTTCTACGAGCAGTACTTC	CASSRGLGPFYEQYF
TRBD2	few	TRBJ2-3	TRBV4-3	TGCGCCAGCAGCCAAGATTTTCGGGGGGGCCTGAATACGCAGTATTTT	CASSQDFRGGLNTQYF
TRBD2	.	TRBJ2-3	TRBV12-5	TGTGCTAGTGGTCTCCGGACTAGCGGGAGCACAGATACGCAGTATTTT	CASGLRTSGSTDTQYF
TRBD2	few	TRBJ2-2	TRBV6-5	TGTGCCAGCAGTTACACCCGGACTAGCGGGGGGGCCGCGGGCACCGGGGAGCTGTTTTTT	CASSYTRTSGGAAGTGELFF
TRBD2	few	TRBJ2-7	TRBV28	TGTGCCAGCAGTTTACGTCAAGGGAGGCGGGAGGGCTCCTACGAGCAGTACTTC	CASSLRQGRREGSYEQYF
.	few	TRBJ2-7	TRBV6-6	TGTGCCAGCAGGGATGAATACGGGGGCTCGAGGCAGTACTTC	CASRDEYGGSRQYF
.	many	TRBJ2-1	TRBV7-8	TGTGCCAGCAGCTTCCAGAGCATGTTCAATGAGCAGTTCTTC	CASSFQSMFNEQFF
.	.	TRBJ1-2	TRBV7-9	TGTGCCAGCAGCACCTATGAGGGAGAGTTCTATGGCTACACCTTC	CASSTYEGEFYGYTF
TRBD2	.	TRBJ2-1	TRBV27	TGTGCCAGCAGTACGCCGGGACTAGCGGGAGGGAAAAGCTCCTACAATGAGCAGTTCTTC	CASSTPGLAGGKSSYNEQFF
.	.	TRBJ2-1	TRBV7-9	TGTGCCAGCAGCTCAACTTCGGATACCTACGAGCAGTTCTTC	CASSSTSDTYEQFF
TRBD1	.	TRBJ1-2	TRBV4-1	TGCGCCAGCAGCGCACCGGGACAGCTTGGCTACACCTTC	CASSAPGQLGYTF
TRBD1	few	TRBJ1-5	TRBV29-1	TGCAGCGTTGGGGGACAGGAGAATCAGCCCCAGCATTTT	CSVGGQENQPQHF
.	few	TRBJ2-7	TRBV4-1	TGCGCCAGCAGCCCACCCACCGTTGGGAGGGGGGACTACGAGCAGTACTTC	CASSPPTVGRGDYEQYF
.	.	TRBJ1-3	TRBV28	TGTGCCAGCAGTTTATTTTGGAGGTCCTCTGGAAACACCATATATTTT	CASSLFWRSSGNTIYF
.	.	TRBJ1-1	TRBV7-9	TGTGCCAGCAGCTTAATTAGCGAGGCCCCGAACACTGAAGCTTTCTTT	CASSLISEAPNTEAFF
.	.	TRBJ2-7	TRBV4-3	TGCGCCAGCAGCGTCCAATCCGCGGGTTACGAGCAGTACTTC	CASSVQSAGYEQYF
.	.	TRBJ2-7	TRBV5-1	TGCGCCAGCAGCCGGCGACAGGAGGCGACAACCTACGAGCAGTACTTC	CASSRRQEATTYEQYF